In its sample, the clone carrying this T cell receptor (beta chain) was seen a few times. This entry belongs to a study of blood T cell repertoires in COVID-19. Enrolment of Seattle patients took place during active infection, and they were followed longitudinally. Produced via immunoSEQ multiplex PCR; TCRdb's table is partial and in-frame only. Among 200,000 to 250,000 clones listed, approximately 86% were seen once. This CDR3 has 21 residues. Germline V CDR1 and CDR2: SGHDN, FVKESK. Trimming at V came to 0 bases and at J to 5 bases, leaving 15 bases not matched to a gene. The chain employs TRBV14 and TRBJ2-2, with 13 nucleotides matching TRBD2. Source material: peripheral blood. The TCR comes from a woman aged 30 to 39 with COVID-19, enrolled during active disease. CDR3 sequence: CASSQDWAGTSGKGRTGELFF. In DNA, the CDR3 is TGTGCCAGCAGCCAAGATTGGGCCGGGACTAGCGGGAAGGGAAGGACCGGGGAGCTGTTTTTT. The whole variable domain, remainder taken from reference TRBV14 and TRBJ2-2, is EAGVTQFPSHSVIEKGQTVTLRCDPISGHDNLYWYRRVMGKEIKFLLHFVKESKQDESGMPNNRFLAERTGGTYSTLKVQPAELEDSGVYFCASSQDWAGTSGKGRTGELFFGEGSRLTVL.